The source of this T cell receptor beta chain is a study of early stage breast cancer tumors. Profiled with immunoSEQ multiplex PCR; TCRdb holds only in-frame clones, not every one. The data hold over 45,000 clones, with approximately 83% observed a single time. V was clipped by 6 bases and J by 6 bases, with 9 bases between them. Germline lookup yields CDR1 SNHLY and CDR2 FYNNEI. There are 12 residues in the CDR3. The chain carries TRBV2 and TRBJ2-1; D is undetermined. The sample comprised blood. This receptor was identified in a person between 50 and 60 years old with breast cancer. The CDR3 here is CASRTETNEQFF. The CDR3 region has the DNA TGTGCCAGCAGAACGGAGACCAATGAGCAGTTCTTC.